This T cell receptor beta chain was identified in a study of regulatory T cells in long-lasting Graves disease. Study-wide findings and caveats: Under persistent disease, TRBV28, TRBJ1-2 and TRBJ2-5 were used preferentially.

To make TCR beta libraries, researchers used iRepertoire HTBI primers and Arm-PCR of CDR3 regions. TCRdb fed the multiplex PCR reads into MiXCR, producing one record per CDR3 protein. The sample has about 400,000 distinct CDR3 sequences, less than 25% seen once; the top ten hold less than 25%. This clonotype showed up just a few times. Its cognate antigen is unknown. The time point is: persistent/refractory GD, antithyroid drugs over 5 years with positive TRAb. Following extraction of RNA from PBMCs, that RNA was used to make the TCR library. Germline V lookup: CDR1 SGHVS, CDR2 FQNEAQ. V shed 3 bases and J shed 7 bases, with 19 bases lying between them. CDR3 length equals 15 residues.

The J gene is TRBJ2-7, the V gene TRBV7-8; the D gene could be TRBD1 or TRBD2 (5 bases each). This clonotype was obtained from a female donor with Graves disease. The sequencing here drew on peripheral blood mononuclear cells (PBMCs), taken when the disease was refractory, from a patient treated with antithyroid drugs. In DNA form, the CDR3 reads TGTGCCAGCAGCTTGAGGGACCTTGGAGTGAGGGAGCAGTACTTC. It translates to CASSLRDLGVREQYF.